Given below is one T cell receptor (beta chain) in context. What it binds is unknown. This sample is drawn from a study of cytomegalovirus exposure and HLA in healthy donors. CDR1 MDHEN and CDR2 SYDVKM come from the germline V gene. Between the trimmed V and J ends, which lost 6 bases and 4 bases, there was a span of 15 bases. This CDR3 is 14 amino acids long. The study's findings and limits: Cytomegalovirus association was assigned to more than 150 TCR beta chains. High specificity and sensitivity for cytomegalovirus status were reported for the classifier. In vitro, three CMV-associated chains proved specific for CMV antigens.

While the first cohort had 650 to 850 subjects, the donors belonged to the separate validation cohort of about 110 subjects. Produced via immunoSEQ multiplex PCR; TCRdb's table is partial and in-frame only. In the table there are tens of thousands of clones, 88% of which are singletons. The chain carries TRBV28 and TRBJ2-5; a possible D gene is TRBD1 (7 bases). The TCR was taken from a woman aged 30 to 39 in good health and CMV-seronegative. What was sequenced was PBMCs. In DNA form, the CDR3 reads TGTGCCAGCAGCCCTCAGGGGGGTAGAGAGACCCAGTACTTC. Its translation: CASSPQGGRETQYF.